These 17 T cell receptor beta chains came from one sample sequenced in a study of control samples from healthy donors and cancer patients. Some clones are missing from TCRdb's copy, which holds only in-frame ones; the method was immunoSEQ multiplex PCR. The repertoire includes almost 90,000 clones, around nine tenths of them detected once, and around 21% sits in the top ten. The specimen sequenced was blood. The receptors were sampled from a young man in good health.

The chain employs TRBV27 and TRBJ2-5; D not resolved. CDR1 MNHEY and CDR2 SMNVEV come from the germline V gene (reference sequence). V lost 5 bases, J lost 3 bases, and 16 bases lay in between. The CDR3 spans 15 residues. CDR3 sequence (DNA): TGTGCCAGCAGTAAGACCATGGACCTAAAAGAGACCCAGTACTTC. Translated, it gives CASSKTMDLKETQYF.

The rearrangement joins TRBV27 to TRBJ1-5; D ambiguous. This CDR3 comprises 14 residues. The germline V and J ends were trimmed by 2 bases and 5 bases, with 10 bases remaining between them. Germline loops: CDR1 MNHEY, CDR2 SMNVEV (reference sequence). This CDR3 reads CASSLSQSYQPQHF. The CDR3 nucleotides read TGTGCCAGCAGTTTAAGTCAGAGCTATCAGCCCCAGCATTTT.

The J gene is TRBJ2-7, the V gene TRBV5-6; D remains ambiguous. The V gene lost 0 bases and the J gene lost 2 bases, with 9 bases spanning the gap. The CDR3 is 14 amino acids. CDR1 is SGHDT, CDR2 YYEEEE, per germline. The CDR3 spells CASSLVQSPYEQYF. Written as DNA, the CDR3 is TGTGCCAGCAGCTTGGTACAGTCCCCCTACGAGCAGTACTTC.

This sequence joins TRBV24-1 and TRBJ2-6; TRBD1 aligns across 11 bases. CDR1 and CDR2 (germline): KGHDR, SFDVKD. The CDR3 extends over 18 amino acids. With V trimmed by 5 bases and J by 4 bases, 9 bases remained unmatched. Here the CDR3 DNA reads TGTGCCACCAGTGGCCGCGGACAGGGGGCAGCAGGGGCCAACGTCCTGACTTTC. Translating it yields CATSGRGQGAAGANVLTF.

This clone was observed a few times. The V gene is TRBV29-1, the J gene TRBJ2-5, with 9 bases lining up with TRBD1. CDR3 length: 13 amino acids. Germline lookup yields CDR1 SQVTM and CDR2 ANQGSEA. The CDR3 coding sequence is TGCGGCACTAGACAGGGGGACCAAGAGACCCAGTACTTC. Protein: CGTRQGDQETQYF.

This sequence joins TRBV7-8 and TRBJ1-4, with 9 bases fitting TRBD1. This CDR3 spans 17 amino acids. The V segment lost 3 bases and the J segment 6 bases; nucleotides outside the gene matches: 11. From germline, CDR1 is SGHVS and CDR2 FQNEAQ. The CDR3 protein is CASSLDTGQGVYEKLFF. In DNA form, the CDR3 reads TGTGCCAGCAGCTTGGATACGGGACAGGGAGTCTATGAAAAACTGTTTTTT.

The CDR3 here is CASSWSSPGADTQYF. The CDR3, as DNA: TGTGCCAGCAGTTGGTCTAGTCCGGGGGCAGATACGCAGTATTTT. The chain employs TRBV27 and TRBJ2-3; the D gene is possibly TRBD2 (6 bases). V lost 4 bases and J 4 bases, leaving 15 bases between the germline ends. CDR3 size: 15 residues. Germline V gene data show CDR1 as MNHEY and CDR2 as SMNVEV (reference sequence).

V gene TRBV6-6 combines with J gene TRBJ1-1; D is perhaps TRBD1 (5 bases). V shed 11 bases and J shed 4 bases, with 11 bases lying between them. Germline-derived CDR1 and CDR2 are MNHNY and SVGAGI (reference sequence). The CDR3 totals 11 residues. The CDR3 sequence is CASGRGTEAFF. The DNA of the CDR3 is TGTGCCTCCGGGAGGGGCACTGAAGCTTTCTTT.

The chain employs TRBV11-2 and TRBJ1-5, with D perhaps TRBD1 (6 bases). With 1 base removed from V and 4 bases from J, the gap between germline ends came to 11 bases. The CDR3 runs to 15 residues. Germline values: CDR1 SGHAT, CDR2 FQNNGV. The chain's CDR3 is CASSLGGGQNQPQHF. The CDR3 coding sequence is TGTGCCAGCAGCTTAGGCGGGGGGCAAAATCAGCCCCAGCATTTT. The complete variable domain, with remaining parts taken from reference TRBV11-2 and TRBJ1-5, reads EAGVAQSPRYKIIEKRQSVAFWCNPISGHATLYWYQQILGQGPKLLIQFQNNGVVDDSQLPKDRFSAERLKGVDSTLKIQPAKLEDSAVYLCASSLGGGQNQPQHFGDGTRLSIL.

The chain has TRBV19 and TRBJ2-3; D not resolved. This CDR3 has 12 residues. Germline CDR1 LNHDA, CDR2 SQIVND (reference sequence). The CDR3 loop is CATRQVEDTQYF. The CDR3 DNA reads as TGTGCTACCCGCCAGGTAGAAGATACGCAGTATTTT. The complete variable domain, with remaining parts taken from reference TRBV19 and TRBJ2-3, reads DGGITQSPKYLFRKEGQNVTLSCEQNLNHDAMYWYRQDPGQGLRLIYYSQIVNDFQKGDIAEGYSVSREKKESFPLTVTSAQKNPTAFYLCATRQVEDTQYFGPGTRLTVL.

The chain joins TRBV7-2 to TRBJ1-4, with D possibly TRBD1 on 5 matching bases. V dropped 4 bases and J dropped 2 bases, with 8 bases sitting between them. Germline loops: CDR1 SGHTA, CDR2 FQGNSA. This CDR3 has 14 amino acids. The CDR3 bases are TGTGCCAGCAGCTGGGGGAGGACTAATGAAAAACTGTTTTTT. This encodes CASSWGRTNEKLFF.

This clone has only a few counts. The rearrangement links TRBV13 to TRBJ1-5, with D perhaps matching TRBD1 (6 bases). CDR1 PRHDT and CDR2 FYEKMQ come from the germline V gene (reference sequence). The ends were cut back, 4 bases at V and 1 base at J, with 11 bases in the middle. This CDR3 is 15 amino acids long. CDR3 sequence: CASSSSQGSNQPQHF. The CDR3 nucleotides are TGTGCCAGCAGCTCCTCCCAGGGGAGCAATCAGCCCCAGCATTTT.

The rearrangement joins TRBV5-5 to TRBJ2-6, with a weak D call TRBD1 (6 bases). This CDR3 spans 20 amino acids. The germline CDR1 and CDR2 sequences are SGHKS and YYEKEE (reference sequence). V lost 2 bases, J lost 0 bases, and 21 bases lay in between. The CDR3 nucleotides are TGTGCCAGCAGCTTCGATCCCAGGGGCAATTCCCACTCTGGGGCCAACGTCCTGACTTTC. This encodes CASSFDPRGNSHSGANVLTF.

The V call is TRBV10-3, the J call TRBJ2-2; D is unresolved. V lost 8 bases and J 6 bases, leaving 16 bases between the germline ends. CDR1 is ENHRY, CDR2 SYGVKD, per germline. The CDR3 runs 14 residues. The CDR3 sequence: CAISLGTKAGELFF. The CDR3 DNA reads as TGTGCCATCTCTCTGGGTACCAAGGCCGGGGAGCTGTTTTTT.

V gene TRBV7-9 combines with J gene TRBJ2-3; the match to TRBD2 covers 14 bases. Germline V gives CDR1 SEHNR, CDR2 FQNEAQ (reference sequence). V lost 1 base to trimming and J lost 6 bases; unmatched junction nucleotides: 0. This CDR3 contains 15 residues. DNA of the CDR3: TGTGCCAGCAGCTTAGGGACTAGCGGGGGGGATACGCAGTATTTT. Protein: CASSLGTSGGDTQYF.

The V call is TRBV4-1, the J call TRBJ1-1; a possible D gene is TRBD1 (6 bases). Germline V CDR1 and CDR2: MGHRA, YSYEKL. V was clipped by 5 bases and J by 5 bases, with 24 bases between them. The CDR3 is 17 residues long. As DNA, the CDR3 is TGCGCCAGCAGCGGACTGACAGGCCCTCCAGGTGGGACTGAAGCTTTCTTT. This gives the protein CASSGLTGPPGGTEAFF.

V usage is TRBV5-1 and J usage is TRBJ1-6; maybe TRBD1 (5 bases). The CDR3 covers 14 residues. Germline V gives CDR1 SGHRS, CDR2 YFSETQ. Trimming stripped 0 bases from V and 10 bases from J, with 11 bases between. CDR3 in DNA: TGCGCCAGCAGCTTGGCAGGGAAAAGCTCACCCCTCCACTTT. It yields the protein CASSLAGKSSPLHF.